Below are 11 T cell receptor beta chains sequenced from a single sample in a study of blood T cell repertoires in COVID-19. Libraries were prepared by immunoSEQ multiplex PCR; TCRdb keeps only in-frame clonotypes and omits some of them. The repertoire consists of about 360,000 clones, with around nine tenths occurring once and the leading ten covering about 7%. The sequenced material came from peripheral blood. These receptor sequences come from a woman aged 55-69 years with COVID-19, enrolled during active disease.

The chain recombines TRBV6-5 with TRBJ2-2; TRBD2 matches at 10 bases. V lost 6 bases and J lost 3; bases outside the gene matches: 4. The CDR3 is 15 residues long. Germline CDR1 MNHEY, CDR2 SVGAGI. The CDR3 reads CASRRSGGDTGELFF. CDR3 nucleotide sequence: TGTGCCAGCAGAAGAAGCGGGGGGGACACCGGGGAGCTGTTTTTT.

The chain combines TRBV10-2 with TRBJ2-7; maybe TRBD1 (6 bases). CDR1 is WSHSY, CDR2 SAAADI, per germline. Trimming removed 0 bases from V and 3 bases from J, with 15 bases in between. This CDR3 has 16 residues. CDR3 region: CASSESGRGIFYEQYF. CDR3 nucleotides: TGCGCCAGCAGTGAGTCGGGAAGGGGGATCTTCTACGAGCAGTACTTC.

V is TRBV4-1 and J is TRBJ1-2; 10 bases are shared with TRBD1. CDR3 length: 16 residues. Germline values: CDR1 MGHRA, CDR2 YSYEKL. Trimming cost V 2 bases and J 5 bases; bases outside gene matches: 8. CDR3 protein: CASSQTPGQGWYGYTF. CDR3 in DNA: TGCGCCAGCAGCCAAACTCCGGGACAGGGGTGGTATGGCTACACCTTC.

This chain uses TRBV7-2 with TRBJ2-5, with 9 bases aligning to TRBD2. Germline CDR1 SGHTA, CDR2 FQGNSA. The ends lost 1 base at V and 2 bases at J; junction bases unmatched: 5. The CDR3 runs to 16 residues. CDR3 in DNA: TGTGCCAGCAGCTTAGTGGTAGCGGGGGCACAAGAGACCCAGTACTTC. Translating gives CASSLVVAGAQETQYF.

The chain recombines TRBV21-1 with TRBJ1-2; the D call of TRBD1 is as the table states it, not checked on the DNA. TRBV21-1 is flagged as a pseudogene. The length of the CDR3 is 14 residues. CDR3 coding DNA: TGTGCCAGCAGCAACCGGGACAGGGGCCATGGCTACACCTTC. It encodes CASSNRDRGHGYTF.

This sequence joins TRBV19 and TRBJ1-1; D remains unclear. The V end was cut by 8 bases, the J end by 12 bases, with 22 bases between. This CDR3 comprises 13 residues. Germline CDR1 and CDR2: LNHDA and SQIVND (reference sequence). Written as DNA, the CDR3 is TGTGCCAGTGGTGTAGTAGGACGGAGGAATCCTTTCTTT. The encoded protein is CASGVVGRRNPFF. Full variable domain (outside the CDR3, taken from reference TRBV19 and TRBJ1-1): DGGITQSPKYLFRKEGQNVTLSCEQNLNHDAMYWYRQDPGQGLRLIYYSQIVNDFQKGDIAEGYSVSREKKESFPLTVTSAQKNPTAFYLCASGVVGRRNPFFGQGTRLTVV.

This clone appeared a few times. The rearrangement joins TRBV29-1 to TRBJ1-1; a weak D match, TRBD1 (5 bases). The CDR3 runs to 14 residues. The V gene's germline CDR1 is SQVTM and CDR2 ANQGSEA. The V end lost 4 bases, the J end lost 4 bases, and 16 bases lay between the germline ends. In DNA form, the CDR3 reads TGCAGCGTTGTAGGGGCCCAAGCCCTCACTGAAGCTTTCTTT. Its protein product is CSVVGAQALTEAFF. Variable domain in full (rest from reference TRBV29-1 and TRBJ1-1): SAVISQKPSRDICQRGTSLTIQCQVDSQVTMMFWYRQQPGQSLTLIATANQGSEATYESGFVIDKFPISRPNLTFSTLTVSNMSPEDSSIYLCSVVGAQALTEAFFGQGTRLTVV.

The chain carries TRBV5-4 and TRBJ2-7; 10 bases line up with TRBD1. The germline CDR1 and CDR2 sequences are SGHNT and YYREEE (reference sequence). This CDR3 has 15 residues. V dropped 3 bases and J dropped 2; count of bases not matched to a gene: 5. CDR3 nucleotides: TGTGCCAGCAGCTCTCCGGGACAGGGGACCTACGAGCAGTACTTC. Its protein product is CASSSPGQGTYEQYF.

The chain couples TRBV7-9 to TRBJ1-1; 7 bases line up with TRBD1. The V segment lost 4 bases and the J segment 6 bases; nucleotides outside the gene matches: 11. CDR1 is SEHNR and CDR2 is FQNEAQ in the germline V gene (reference sequence). This CDR3 spans 15 amino acids. The CDR3 sequence: CASSSFDRDHPEAFF. The CDR3 nucleotides are TGTGCCAGCAGCTCCTTTGACAGGGACCACCCTGAAGCTTTCTTT.

Comment on this clone: This may come from a read error, since a much larger clone is one base off. The chain is built from TRBV6-6 and TRBJ2-1, with TRBD2 matching over 12 bases. Germline V gene data show CDR1 as MNHNY and CDR2 as SVGAGI (reference sequence). This CDR3 contains 15 residues. The junction had 0 bases not matched to a gene; V was cut back by 4 bases and J by 2 bases. CDR3 amino acids: CASSSSGGAYNEQFF. As DNA, the CDR3 is TGTGCCAGCAGTTCTAGCGGGGGGGCCTACAATGAGCAGTTCTTC.

The chain employs TRBV13 and TRBJ2-7, with 11 bases that match TRBD2. Trimming at V came to 3 bases and at J to 4 bases, leaving 8 bases not matched to a gene. The CDR3 covers 16 residues. Germline values: CDR1 PRHDT, CDR2 FYEKMQ (reference sequence). The CDR3 DNA is TGTGCCAGCAGCTTGCAGCTAGCGGGGGGCCCGTACGAGCAGTACTTC. Residues: CASSLQLAGGPYEQYF.